These T cell receptor beta chains were read from a single sample in a study of cytomegalovirus exposure and HLA in healthy donors. Method: immunoSEQ multiplex PCR; TCRdb's copy keeps in-frame clones and lacks some. Of nearly 200,000 clones detected, around 87% appear once; the ten largest clones hold roughly 1.3%. Input material: PBMCs. Receptors originate from a man aged 30 to 45 in good health and CMV-seronegative. The conserved cysteine and the conserved F or W are not part of the CDR3 here. The order of the fields is V gene, CDR3 protein.

TRBV5-1 ASGLHSGGGADTQY
TRBV5-4 ASISGSTDTQY
TRBV10-3 AISRLAGGTDTQY
TRBV28 ASSLRKRQGYNEQF
TRBV7-9 SSSITRDRHNYGYT
TRBV7-2 ASSSDRVSEQF
TRBV28 ASSLPKYEQY
TRBV10-2 ASSLGTDGYT
TRBV7-9 ASSFLTVLGTDTQY
TRBV4-2 ASSQDLGGGFSGANVLT
TRBV27 ASSFLAGVNEQF
TRBV27 ASSLGGAEAF
TRBV6-6 ASSYSGEDQPQH
TRBV6-6 ASRDRGQSNQPQH
TRBV7-2 ASSFRAHRGSYNEQF
TRBV7-9 ASSSGVLGPQH
TRBV19 ASSANPPETQY
TRBV7-9 AIGNGELF
TRBV11-3 ASSGTGVRSYNEQF
TRBV7-8 ASSFPGGGTSSYEQY
TRBV7-9 ASSLATSVEQY
TRBV28 ASTSGGASYEQY
TRBV29-1 SVLLTGGTGYT
TRBV28 ASSLLSYGYT
TRBV10-3 AISGSGTGVDEQY
TRBV18 ASSESAIRNQPQH
TRBV14 ASSPSAYNEKLF
TRBV27 ASSFSGLAGKWENEQF
TRBV13 ASSSRTQQGANYGYT
TRBV6-4 ASRLAGGLAGELF
TRBV11-3 ASSALTSTDTQY
TRBV5-6 ASSLPGTSGGFTDTQY
TRBV28 ASSPDAGRRGYT
TRBV11-2 ASAWALNTEAF
TRBV16 ASSHRGVINQPQH
TRBV14 ASSLALVRAFNEQF
TRBV27 ASNLWSRPILGNEQF
TRBV4-3 ASSRGDTNTGELF
TRBV2 ASSDTRSRGGDVQPQH
TRBV4-1 ASSQGQGELDTEAF
TRBV9 ASSRGGAGHNEQF
TRBV27 ASSLGQSHYGYT
TRBV19 ASSSEGAGKYEQY
TRBV6-5 ASRQTLAYEQY
TRBV11-3 ASSSRTSGVQETQY
TRBV27 ASSRGQNTGELF
TRBV4-1 ASSQGRDTTPKETQY